These 27 T cell receptor beta chains came from one sample sequenced in a study of T cells in Graves' hyperthyroidism and ophthalmopathy. Amplification targeted TCR beta CDR3 regions from RNA transcripts. The TCR CDR3 was amplified in a first-round RT-PCR using the HTBI primer set. Using its own MiXCR run on the multiplex PCR reads, TCRdb lists one record per CDR3 protein. The table lists hundreds of thousands of distinct CDR3 sequences, about 45% of them singletons. Sequenced: peripheral blood or thyroid tissue (not recorded which). Receptors were obtained from a woman younger than 30 with Graves' hyperthyroidism.

The chain recombines TRBV10-3 with TRBJ2-1; 10 bases are shared with TRBD2. From germline, CDR1 is ENHRY and CDR2 SYGVKD. V lost 4 bases to trimming and J lost 8 bases; unmatched junction nucleotides: 5. The CDR3 extends over 14 amino acids. The CDR3, as DNA: TGTGCCATCAGTGTACCCGGGACTAGCGATGAGCAGTTCTTC. Its protein is CAISVPGTSDEQFF.

The genes are TRBV7-2 and TRBJ2-6; TRBD2 might be the D (5 bases). The CDR3 extends over 17 amino acids. The germline V gene encodes CDR1 SGHTA and CDR2 FQGNSA. The V gene lost 5 bases and the J gene lost 4 bases, with 18 bases spanning the gap. CDR3 sequence: CASSRGSGIGGANVLTF. For the CDR3, the DNA is TGTGCCAGCAGCCGAGGAAGCGGAATTGGGGGGGCCAACGTCCTGACTTTC.

This chain uses TRBV24-1 with TRBJ1-2; D is ambiguous. This CDR3 has 14 amino acids. Trimming removed 4 bases at V and 1 base at J, with 9 bases between. Looked up from germline, CDR1 is KGHDR and CDR2 is SFDVKD. CDR3 region: CATSEDPVNYGYTF. The CDR3 DNA reads as TGTGCCACCAGTGAGGATCCGGTTAACTATGGCTACACCTTC.

The CDR3 DNA reads TGCGCCAGCAGCTTCACGTACCAAGAGACCCAGTACTTC. Its translation: CASSFTYQETQYF. The chain couples TRBV5-1 to TRBJ2-5; D ambiguous. Germline V gene lookup returns CDR1 SGHRS and CDR2 YFSETQ. This CDR3 has 13 amino acids. Trimming took off 2 bases at V and 0 bases at J, with 5 bases between the two ends.

This clonotype was seen only a few times. The chain employs TRBV5-1 and TRBJ2-1; 12 nucleotides align to TRBD2. V trimming: 5 bases; J trimming: 10 bases; junction bases outside the gene matches: 10. Germline values: CDR1 SGHRS, CDR2 YFSETQ. This CDR3 comprises 15 residues. Written as DNA, the CDR3 is TGCGCCAGCAGGGGTGGACTAGCGGGAACGGTCGAGCAGTTCTTC. Protein sequence: CASRGGLAGTVEQFF.

This sequence joins TRBV7-2 and TRBJ2-7, with unresolved D. Germline V lookup: CDR1 SGHTA, CDR2 FQGNSA. The ends were cut back, 2 bases at V and 3 bases at J, with 8 bases in the middle. The CDR3 runs 13 residues. The CDR3 DNA follows: TGTGCCAGCAGCTTATGCAATATCTACGAGCAGTACTTC. It specifies CASSLCNIYEQYF.

This clonotype was counted ten times or more. The V and J genes are TRBV7-2 and TRBJ2-5; TRBD2 matches 10 bases. Germline-derived CDR1 and CDR2 are SGHTA and FQGNSA. This CDR3 is 15 amino acids long. Trimming cost V 5 bases and J 5 bases; bases outside gene matches: 8. In DNA, the CDR3 is TGTGCCAGCAGCCTCTCTAGCGGGAGTGGGGAGACCCAGTACTTC. It codes for CASSLSSGSGETQYF.

The chain employs TRBV20-1 and TRBJ1-3; 7 bases are a match to TRBD1. Germline V gives CDR1 DFQATT, CDR2 SNEGSKA (reference sequence). This CDR3 is 15 amino acids long. V dropped 5 bases and J dropped 0; count of bases not matched to a gene: 7. The CDR3 DNA sequence: TGCAGTGCTCCTGAAGGGACAGACTCTGGAAACACCATATATTTT. It specifies CSAPEGTDSGNTIYF.

This clonotype was seen a few times. The V gene is TRBV5-6, the J gene TRBJ1-1; D possibly corresponds to TRBD1 (5 bases). V was cut by 9 bases and J by 0 bases, with 12 bases left in between. Germline V gene lookup returns CDR1 SGHDT and CDR2 YYEEEE. This CDR3 is built from 13 residues. The CDR3, as DNA: TGTGCCATGCATGACAGATTGAACACTGAAGCTTTCTTT. Translating gives CAMHDRLNTEAFF. Combining the CDR3 with reference TRBV5-6 and TRBJ1-1 gives the whole variable domain DAGVTQSPTHLIKTRGQQVTLRCSPKSGHDTVSWYQQALGQGPQFIFQYYEEEERQRGNFPDRFSGHQFPNYSSELNVNALLLGDSALYLCAMHDRLNTEAFFGQGTRLTVV.

The chain recombines TRBV14 with TRBJ1-6; the D is unclear. The V gene's germline CDR1 is SGHDN and CDR2 FVKESK. This CDR3 has 18 residues. Trimming removed 5 bases from V and 7 bases from J, with 24 bases in between. As DNA, the CDR3 is TGTGCCAGCAGCTTAGAGTCCGTGATCGGCCCGGAAAATTCACCCCTCCACTTT. Protein product: CASSLESVIGPENSPLHF.

Worth noting for this clonotype: A junction end diverges from the germline sequence, so it may reflect a read error. The chain combines TRBV7-9 with TRBJ1-5; D is unclear. The CDR3 extends over 13 amino acids. In germline, CDR1 is SEHNR, CDR2 FQNEAQ (reference sequence). The CDR3 DNA reads TGCGCCAGCAGCCCCGGGTTGGATCAGCCCCAGCATTTT. It specifies CASSPGLDQPQHF.

In the case of this clonotype: One junction end does not reproduce the germline sequence, and a read error may be involved. The rearrangement joins TRBV12-5 to TRBJ1-1; 9 nucleotides align to TRBD1. The CDR3 is made up of 15 amino acids. Germline V gene data show CDR1 as LGHNT and CDR2 as FRNRAP. In DNA, the CDR3 is TGTGCTAGCGGTTTGGCCGGGACAGGGAGTACTGAAGCTTTCTTT. Its translation is CASGLAGTGSTEAFF. Variable domain in full (rest from reference TRBV12-5 and TRBJ1-1): DARVTQTPRHKVTEMGQEVTMRCQPILGHNTVFWYRQTMMQGLELLAYFRNRAPLDDSGMPKDRFSAEMPDATLATLKIQPSEPRDSAVYFCASGLAGTGSTEAFFGQGTRLTVV.

V is TRBV16 and J is TRBJ1-2; possible D gene TRBD1, 5 bases. Germline CDR1 and CDR2: KGHSY and FQNENV. CDR3 length equals 14 residues. The CDR3 nucleotides are TGTGCTAGTGCCCAGTCTGGGACCGGTTATGGCTACACCTTC. It encodes CASAQSGTGYGYTF. The variable domain in full, completed from reference TRBV16 and TRBJ1-2, reads GEEVAQTPKHLVRGEGQKAKLYCAPIKGHSYVFWYQQVLKNEFKFLISFQNENVFDETGMPKERFSAKCLPNSPCSLEIQATKLEDSAVYFCASAQSGTGYGYTFGSGTRLTVV.

The chain employs TRBV7-9 and TRBJ1-5; no reliable D call. Between the trimmed V and J ends, which lost 5 bases and 5 bases, there was a span of 16 bases. From germline, CDR1 is SEHNR and CDR2 FQNEAQ (reference sequence). The CDR3 loop spans 15 amino acids. The chain's CDR3 is CASSTRSAEDQPQHF. In DNA form, the CDR3 reads TGTGCCAGCAGCACTCGATCAGCCGAGGATCAGCCCCAGCATTTT.

The chain links TRBV2 to TRBJ1-2, with TRBD1 matching over 8 bases. CDR3 size: 13 residues. Per germline, CDR1 SNHLY and CDR2 FYNNEI. The V segment lost 6 bases and the J segment 8 bases; nucleotides outside the gene matches: 8. The CDR3 DNA is TGTGCCAGCAGGAAGACAGGGGAAGAGGGCTACACCTTC. It codes for CASRKTGEEGYTF.

This clonotype showed up just a few times. The J gene is TRBJ2-7, the V gene TRBV7-6; a possible D gene is TRBD2 (6 bases). The CDR3 spans 15 residues. Germline CDR1 is SGHVS and CDR2 is FNYEAQ. V lost 6 bases and J 2 bases, leaving 17 bases between the germline ends. Here the CDR3 reads CASSESGTSTYEQYF. CDR3 DNA sequence: TGTGCCAGCAGTGAGTCCGGGACTTCGACCTACGAGCAGTACTTC.

V gene TRBV2 combines with J gene TRBJ2-7; D gene ambiguous. Germline CDR1 and CDR2: SNHLY and FYNNEI. V was cut by 3 bases and J by 3 bases, with 6 bases left in between. The CDR3 sequence is 12 residues long. The CDR3 sequence is CASSDLGYEQYF. The CDR3 region has the DNA TGTGCCAGCAGTGATTTGGGCTACGAGCAGTACTTC.

Written as DNA, the CDR3 is TGTGCCAGCAGTTTAAAGGAGGGTCTTTCCTACGAGCAGTACTTC. Translated: CASSLKEGLSYEQYF. The rearrangement joins TRBV2 to TRBJ2-7, with D possibly matching TRBD2 (6 bases). The germline V and J ends were trimmed by 5 bases and 1 base, with 15 bases remaining between them. This CDR3 has 15 amino acids. Germline V gene lookup returns CDR1 SNHLY and CDR2 FYNNEI.

This clonotype was seen ten or more times. The genes are TRBV29-1 and TRBJ2-5; the D gene is possibly TRBD1 (6 bases). CDR1 and CDR2 from the germline V gene are SQVTM and ANQGSEA. V gave up 4 bases and J gave up 1 base, with 10 bases separating them. The CDR3 runs to 13 residues. The CDR3 sequence: CSVVGHSQETQYF. DNA for the CDR3: TGCAGCGTTGTGGGACATAGCCAAGAGACCCAGTACTTC.

V gene TRBV7-9 combines with J gene TRBJ2-2, with 10 positions matching TRBD2. Germline assignment: CDR1 SEHNR and CDR2 FQNEAQ (reference sequence). This CDR3 spans 14 amino acids. V lost 4 bases to trimming and J lost 6 bases; unmatched junction nucleotides: 2. The CDR3 DNA sequence: TGTGCCAGCAGCTCCCTAGCGGGAGCCGGGGAGCTGTTTTTT. This translates into CASSSLAGAGELFF. The entire variable domain, with the rest obtained from reference TRBV7-9 and TRBJ2-2, is as follows: DTGVSQNPRHKITKRGQNVTFRCDPISEHNRLYWYRQTLGQGPEFLTYFQNEAQLEKSRLLSDRFSAERPKGSFSTLEIQRTEQGDSAMYLCASSSLAGAGELFFGEGSRLTVL.

The DNA of the CDR3 is TGTGCCACCAGTGATCCCGGGACAGGGCCTAACACTGAAGCTTTCTTT. It yields the protein CATSDPGTGPNTEAFF. The gene calls are TRBV24-1 and TRBJ1-1; 9 bases align to TRBD1. The CDR3 sequence is 16 residues long. Trimming took 3 bases from V and 2 from J; bases not matched to a gene: 6. CDR1 and CDR2 (germline): KGHDR, SFDVKD.

Regarding this clonotype: Just one base apart from a much larger clone, this may be a read error. In DNA, the CDR3 is TGCGCCAGCGTACAGGTAACTGGGGCCAACGTCCTGACTTTC. Its protein product is CASVQVTGANVLTF. The chain couples TRBV5-1 to TRBJ2-6, with D possibly matching TRBD1 (5 bases). The V gene's germline CDR1 is SGHRS and CDR2 YFSETQ. Trimming took off 7 bases at V and 2 bases at J, with 10 bases between the two ends. The CDR3 runs to 14 residues.

This clonotype has just a few counts. The chain carries TRBV7-9 and TRBJ2-2, with D perhaps assigned TRBD1 or TRBD2 (5 bases each). Deletions cut 5 bases from V and 5 bases from J, with 18 bases between. Looked up from germline, CDR1 is SEHNR and CDR2 is FQNEAQ (reference sequence). There are 16 residues in the CDR3. CDR3 residues: CASSADYGTQTGELFF. The CDR3 region has the DNA TGTGCCAGCAGCGCAGACTACGGGACGCAGACCGGGGAGCTGTTTTTT.

This clonotype occurred once. V usage is TRBV7-6 and J usage is TRBJ1-1, with 7 bases identical to TRBD1. Trimming took 6 bases from V and 4 from J; bases not matched to a gene: 5. The CDR3 covers 13 residues. Germline loops: CDR1 SGHVS, CDR2 FNYEAQ. The CDR3 bases are TGTGCCAGCAGAGACAGGGAGAGCACTGAAGCTTTCTTT. Its protein is CASRDRESTEAFF.

The CDR3 coding sequence is TGTGCCAGCAGCTTCGGCGGATATGCAACTAATGAAAAACTGTTTTTT. The encoded protein is CASSFGGYATNEKLFF. The rearrangement joins TRBV9 to TRBJ1-4; D gene uncertain. With 4 bases removed from V and 0 bases from J, the gap between germline ends came to 13 bases. Looked up from germline, CDR1 is SGDLS and CDR2 is YYNGEE. The CDR3 spans 16 residues.

This clonotype was seen only a few times. The chain combines TRBV7-2 with TRBJ2-7; D is ambiguous. CDR3 length: 15 residues. Trimming took off 1 base at V and 1 base at J, with 11 bases between the two ends. Germline assignment: CDR1 SGHTA and CDR2 FQGNSA. CDR3 loop: CASSLVPARSYEQYF. In DNA form, the CDR3 reads TGTGCCAGCAGCTTAGTGCCAGCCCGATCCTACGAGCAGTACTTC.

This clonotype was picked up many times. The gene calls are TRBV2 and TRBJ1-1, with 8 bases aligning to TRBD1. The CDR3 length is 14 residues. Trimming removed 4 bases from V and 12 bases from J; junction bases left unmatched: 13. Germline V gene lookup returns CDR1 SNHLY and CDR2 FYNNEI. CDR3 sequence: CASSGGQGITVTFF. In nucleotides, the CDR3 is TGTGCCAGCAGTGGTGGACAGGGCATAACAGTAACTTTCTTT.